This entry is about one T cell receptor (beta chain). Its antigen is undetermined. The sample is drawn from a study of T cell responses to AZD1222 COVID-19 vaccine. Whole-study results and caveats: Most donors were white British, females outnumbered males, and clonal diversity was possibly underestimated. The repertoires were collected only after the peak T cell response. A reported finding is that nearly half of spike-specific TCRs target unmutated variant regions.

TCRdb's copy holds only in-frame clones and misses some; the assay was immunoSEQ multiplex PCR. This table holds approximately 170,000 clones, 92% found once. The trim removed 1 base at V and 1 base at J, leaving 13 bases unmatched. The length of the CDR3 is 19 residues. Per germline, CDR1 KGHDR and CDR2 SFDVKD. This chain uses TRBV24-1 with TRBJ2-5; 8 bases match TRBD1. The TCR originated in an adult in good health. Here the sequenced sample was peripheral blood, taken on day 0 of AZD1222 vaccination. CDR3 sequence (DNA): TGTGCCACCAGTGATTTTTCCCGGGACAGGCCGGGGGCCCAAGAGACCCAGTACTTC. Translated: CATSDFSRDRPGAQETQYF.